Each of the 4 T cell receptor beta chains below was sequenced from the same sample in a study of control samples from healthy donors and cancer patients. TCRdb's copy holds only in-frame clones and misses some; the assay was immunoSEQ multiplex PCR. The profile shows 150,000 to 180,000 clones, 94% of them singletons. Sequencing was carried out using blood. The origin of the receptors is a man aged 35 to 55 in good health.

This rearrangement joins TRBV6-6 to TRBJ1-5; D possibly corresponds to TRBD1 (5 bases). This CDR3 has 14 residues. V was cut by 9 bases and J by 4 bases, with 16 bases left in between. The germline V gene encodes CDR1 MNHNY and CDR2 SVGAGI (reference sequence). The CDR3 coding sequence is TGTGCCAGTAATGAGGGGTCGGCAAATCAGCCCCAGCATTTT. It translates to CASNEGSANQPQHF.

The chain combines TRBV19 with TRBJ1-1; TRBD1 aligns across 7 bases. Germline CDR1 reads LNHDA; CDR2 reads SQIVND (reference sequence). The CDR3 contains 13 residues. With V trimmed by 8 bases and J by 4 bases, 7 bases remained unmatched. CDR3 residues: CASSTGPFTEAFF. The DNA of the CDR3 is TGTGCCAGTTCGACAGGGCCCTTCACTGAAGCTTTCTTT.

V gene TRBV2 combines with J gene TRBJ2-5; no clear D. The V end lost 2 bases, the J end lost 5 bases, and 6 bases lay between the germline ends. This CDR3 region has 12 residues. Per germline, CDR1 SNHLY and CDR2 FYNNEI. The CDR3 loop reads CASSELRETQYF. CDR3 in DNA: TGTGCCAGCAGTGAACTGAGGGAGACCCAGTACTTC. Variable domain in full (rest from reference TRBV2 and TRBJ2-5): EPEVTQTPSHQVTQMGQEVILRCVPISNHLYFYWYRQILGQKVEFLVSFYNNEISEKSEIFDDQFSVERPDGSNFTLKIRSTKLEDSAMYFCASSELRETQYFGPGTRLLVL.

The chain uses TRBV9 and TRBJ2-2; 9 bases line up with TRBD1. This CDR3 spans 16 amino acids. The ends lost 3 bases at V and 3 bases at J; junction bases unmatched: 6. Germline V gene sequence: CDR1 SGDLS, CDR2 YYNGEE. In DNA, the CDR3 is TGTGCCAGCAGCGCCCCCGGGACAGGGTACACCGGGGAGCTGTTTTTT. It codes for CASSAPGTGYTGELFF.